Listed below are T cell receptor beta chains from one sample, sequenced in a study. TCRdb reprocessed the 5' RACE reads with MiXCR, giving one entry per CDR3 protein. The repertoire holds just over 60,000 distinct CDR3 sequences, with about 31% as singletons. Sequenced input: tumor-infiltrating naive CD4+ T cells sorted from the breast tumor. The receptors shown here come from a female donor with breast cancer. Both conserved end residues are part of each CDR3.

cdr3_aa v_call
CASSLEASSYNEQFF TRBV5-1
CASSRNMNTEAFF TRBV7-9
CASSLRAGGRDGANVLTF TRBV5-6
CASSFKTAYEQYF TRBV7-2
CAGSLGLLYEQYF TRBV28
CSARDPVARGLKDEQSF TRBV20-1
CASSAAGGTEAFF TRBV2
CASSQESGFDQPQHF TRBV4-2
CASSYTRHSISGNTIYF TRBV6-5
CASSEFPNQPQHF TRBV5-1
CSVESGPSYNEQFF TRBV29-1
CASSPRVSQETQYF TRBV6-5
CASSRDISGANVLTF TRBV3-1
CASSQRLVETQYF TRBV3-1
CASTPAAGRRTDTQYF TRBV5-1
CATRDRLGYNEQFF TRBV15
CASSGTGGREAFF TRBV12-3/TRBV12-4
CAISESMIQDGEAFF TRBV10-3
CASSYSGLGGYGYTF TRBV6-5
CASSLSLTSGTDTQYF TRBV7-6
CSARKGHFATNEKLFF TRBV20-1
CTSTKSGDAHGYTF TRBV6-2/TRBV6-3
CSASPDRVWNQPQHF TRBV20-1
CASSLGRIRDSPRGQPQHF TRBV7-8
CAWSSTNEQFF TRBV30
CASSVVLGVGKLFF TRBV9
CSASDRGGQPQHF TRBV20-1
CASRRGTSTDTQYF TRBV5-1
CASSLSPSGNSYEQYF TRBV5-1
CASSRSGLGDYEQYF TRBV6-5
CASSRTGGFGNTIYF TRBV3-1
CASSLAGGATPTGELFF TRBV7-2
CASILEWGSDTQYF TRBV7-2
CASRTGGSALNSPLHF TRBV2
CSARDQGSGRTDTQYF TRBV20-1
CSARDQDRGYGYTF TRBV20-1
CASSFRSGNEQFF TRBV12-3/TRBV12-4
CASSDLRGNTEAFF TRBV6-1
CASSLDSPPYEQYF TRBV5-1
CASSETATGEAFF TRBV10-1
CAWSSPRGLTDTQYF TRBV30
CASSQLTGVHGNTIYF TRBV5-1
CSAPRVAGGPQNIQYF TRBV20-1
CASSLSLGTGGPHEQFF TRBV7-9
CASSQVFSSYNEQFF TRBV4-3
CASSPGPLYGYTF TRBV6-2/TRBV6-3
CSAREENTEAFF TRBV20-1
CASSQDWDFNTQYF TRBV4-2